These T cell receptor beta chains were read from a single sample in a study of shared clonotypes between healthy human individuals. Repertoires were generated with immunoSEQ multiplex PCR, while TCRdb's copy carries only in-frame clones and drops some. The sample yields about 1.1 million clones, 70% to 80% seen once. Specimen: memory CD4+ T cells from PBMCs. These receptors all stem from a man aged 18 to 30 in good health. Some clones in this sample may be carry-over from other donors' samples. Each CDR3 is given with its conserved first and last residue. The D gene is left open where the match is weak. Not all rows give a size; the values are once, few, many and, for expanded clones, a class.

CDR3nt	CDR3aa	v_gene	j_gene	abundance	d_gene
TGTGCCAGCAGCTTAACGGGGTCATTCTCCTACGAGCAGTACTTC	CASSLTGSFSYEQYF	TRBV7-2	TRBJ2-7	many	-
TGTGCCAGCAGAATCAGGGGAGGGGGTGAAAAACTGTTTTTT	CASRIRGGGEKLFF	TRBV28	TRBJ1-4	few	-
TGCGCCAGCGGCGGGCGGGAGGGCCGGAATGAGCAGTTCTTC	CASGGREGRNEQFF	TRBV5-1	TRBJ2-1	-	TRBD2
TGTGCCAGCAGCGGGCAGGGTCAAGAGACCCAGTACTTC	CASSGQGQETQYF	TRBV5-8	TRBJ2-5	-	-
TGCAGCGTTGAAGGATTGGGGACTAGCGGGACCTACGAGCAGTACTTC	CSVEGLGTSGTYEQYF	TRBV29-1	TRBJ2-7	-	TRBD2
TGCAGCGGTGCTGTACAGGAGGCCCACAATGAGCAGTTCTTC	CSGAVQEAHNEQFF	TRBV29-1	TRBJ2-1	-	-
TGTGCCACCAGCAAGGACCTTGGCTACGGTGAGCAGTTCTTC	CATSKDLGYGEQFF	TRBV15	TRBJ2-1	-	-
TGTGCCAGCAGTTCCGGACAGGGGGGCGAGCAGTACTTC	CASSSGQGGEQYF	TRBV2	TRBJ2-7	-	TRBD1
TGTGCCAGCAGCTCCCTGATGTCCGGGGAGCTGTTTTTT	CASSSLMSGELFF	TRBV5-1	TRBJ2-2	-	-
TGTGCCATCAGACAGGGACTTGGCGGCTACACCTTC	CAIRQGLGGYTF	TRBV10-3	TRBJ1-2	few	-
TGTGCCAGCAGCTTGTTGGGACAGGGTTTGGGCGAGCAGTACTTC	CASSLLGQGLGEQYF	TRBV5-6	TRBJ2-7	-	TRBD1
TGTGCCAGCAGCCTCGGGGGCACGGGGAGCGAGCAGTACTTC	CASSLGGTGSEQYF	TRBV7-2	TRBJ2-7	-	-
TGTGCCAGCAGCCTCACTAGCGGGAGGTTATACGAGCAGTACTTC	CASSLTSGRLYEQYF	TRBV14	TRBJ2-7	-	TRBD2
TGCGCCAGCAGCGGACAGGGCCCCTACTCGGGCTACACCTTC	CASSGQGPYSGYTF	TRBV5-1	TRBJ1-2	once	TRBD1
TGTGCCAGCAGCAGGGAAGGAGGCTCCTACGAGCAGTACTTC	CASSREGGSYEQYF	TRBV4-2	TRBJ2-7	-	-
TGTGCCAGCAGTTTTCGGGTCGGGGGGCACCAGCCCCAGCATTTT	CASSFRVGGHQPQHF	TRBV28	TRBJ1-5	-	-
TGTGCCAGCAGCTTAGATCTAGAGGAGGCTGGTGGCTACACCTTC	CASSLDLEEAGGYTF	TRBV7-6	TRBJ1-2	-	-
TGTGCCAGCTCACCCTTGAGCGGGAGGATCACCTACGAGCAGTACTTC	CASSPLSGRITYEQYF	TRBV18	TRBJ2-7	-	TRBD2
TGTGCCAGCAGCCCCGACAGGGTGGTTTGGAGCTACACCTTC	CASSPDRVVWSYTF	TRBV6-5	TRBJ1-2	-	TRBD1
TGCGCCAGCAGCTTGGCGGGGAATGGCGAGACCCAGTACTTC	CASSLAGNGETQYF	TRBV5-1	TRBJ2-5	-	-
TGTGCCAGCTCACCTGGCAGGCCCGACCTCTCTGGAAACACCATATATTTT	CASSPGRPDLSGNTIYF	TRBV18	TRBJ1-3	once	-
TGTGCCAGCAGTCCTGACTGGGCCGGCACTGAAGCTTTCTTT	CASSPDWAGTEAFF	TRBV28	TRBJ1-1	many	-
TGTGCCAGCAGTTACCTAGGACTATTGTTTCACAATGAGCAGTTCTTC	CASSYLGLLFHNEQFF	TRBV6-5	TRBJ2-1	-	-
TGTGCCAGCAGCCCCTATGTAGATGCTAGCGCAACCGGGGAGCTGTTTTTT	CASSPYVDASATGELFF	TRBV27	TRBJ2-2	-	-
TGTGCCAGCAGTGATCGGGGGACTAATAGCAATCAGCCCCAGCATTTT	CASSDRGTNSNQPQHF	TRBV6-1	TRBJ1-5	-	-
TGTGCCAGCAGCACCGGGGCGGGAACATGGGAGACCCAGTACTTC	CASSTGAGTWETQYF	TRBV7-2	TRBJ2-5	-	-
TGTGCCACCGGGGACATCAGGGGGCCTGGGGCCAACGTCCTGACTTTC	CATGDIRGPGANVLTF	TRBV10-3	TRBJ2-6	-	TRBD1
TGTGCCAGCAGCTTAGACGAGGGACGGAGGAGCTCCTACGAGCAGTACTTC	CASSLDEGRRSSYEQYF	TRBV11-2	TRBJ2-7	-	-
TGTGCCAGCAGCTTAGGACCGATCTCTGGAAACACCATATATTTT	CASSLGPISGNTIYF	TRBV7-6	TRBJ1-3	-	-
TGTGCCAGCAGTCTCCAGGTTAGCAATCAGCCCCAGCATTTT	CASSLQVSNQPQHF	TRBV2	TRBJ1-5	-	-
TGTGCCAGCAGCGGGGACAATCTCGGTCAGCCCCAGCATTTT	CASSGDNLGQPQHF	TRBV5-8	TRBJ1-5	-	-
TGCGCCAGCAGCTATACAGGGGCTGCGAACACCGGGGAGCTGTTTTTT	CASSYTGAANTGELFF	TRBV5-1	TRBJ2-2	-	TRBD1
TGTGCCAGCAGCCGGCCAGGTGGAGGTGACTACGAGCAGTACTTC	CASSRPGGGDYEQYF	TRBV11-1	TRBJ2-7	few	-
TGTGCCAGTAGTATCCTAGCGGGACTGGCCAACACCGGGGAGCTGTTTTTT	CASSILAGLANTGELFF	TRBV19	TRBJ2-2	-	TRBD2
TGTGCCAGCAGTTTGTTTTGGGGGGGCCCTAGCACAGATACGCAGTATTTT	CASSLFWGGPSTDTQYF	TRBV27	TRBJ2-3	-	-
TGTGCCAGCATCCCGACAGACCCCTACGAGCAGTACTTC	CASIPTDPYEQYF	TRBV28	TRBJ2-7	-	-
TGTGCCAGCAGGTCCATTGGAGGATCCAAAAACATTCAGTACTTC	CASRSIGGSKNIQYF	TRBV5-6	TRBJ2-4	-	-
TGTGCCAGTAGTATACAAAAAGCCTATCGGGTTCTCCTAATGAAAGGGGAGCTGTTTTTT	CASSIQKAYRVLLMKGELFF	TRBV19	TRBJ2-2	few	-
TGCAGTGCCCCCAGTATCTTCTTT	CSAPSIFF	TRBV20-1	TRBJ1-1	-	-
TGTGCCAGCAGTGGGGGGGCTAGCGGGAGGGCTAGCACAGATACGCAGTATTTT	CASSGGASGRASTDTQYF	TRBV6-4	TRBJ2-3	-	TRBD2
TGTGCCAGCAGCTTGGGCAGGGGCGGAACTAACTATGGCTACACCTTC	CASSLGRGGTNYGYTF	TRBV5-6	TRBJ1-2	-	-
TGTGCCAGCAGTCAACAAGGCTACACCGGGGAGCTGTTTTTT	CASSQQGYTGELFF	TRBV28	TRBJ2-2	-	-
TGTGCCATCAGGGGGCGGCTGGACTCTGGAAACACCATATATTTT	CAIRGRLDSGNTIYF	TRBV10-3	TRBJ1-3	-	-
TGCGCCAGCAGTCCAGGATCCTACGAGCAGTACTTC	CASSPGSYEQYF	TRBV5-1	TRBJ2-7	-	-
TGTGCCAGCGGCCTCTCTGGAAACACCATATATTTT	CASGLSGNTIYF	TRBV28	TRBJ1-3	-	-